This paragraph covers one T cell receptor (beta chain) sequence. Its antigen is unidentified. This entry belongs to a study of early T cells in non-severe SARS-CoV-2 infection. Study details: Sequencing of unsorted whole blood was done on bulk RNA, leaving chains unpaired.

Unique molecular identifiers (one per individual cDNA molecule) were attached. One entry per CDR3 protein, called by TCRdb with MiXCR from the 5' RACE reads. The table shows nearly 90,000 distinct CDR3 sequences, with 13% to 15% occurring only once. V lost 4 bases to trimming and J lost 2 bases, with 10 bases between them. Germline CDR1 is SGHDT and CDR2 is YYEEEE. This CDR3 comprises 13 residues. The study, taken as a whole, reports: Reliance on VDJdb matching favored anti-spike CD8 responses; private and CD4 specificities were missed.

The clonotype comes from an adult who was a healthcare worker with PCR-confirmed SARS-CoV-2 infection or an uninfected control (not recorded which). The chain combines TRBV5-6 with TRBJ2-7; no definite D call. Input material: whole blood. The CDR3 protein is CASSMTLPYEQYF. In DNA, the CDR3 is TGTGCCAGCAGCATGACTCTACCCTACGAGCAGTACTTC.